One and the same sample provided the 21 T cell receptor beta chains below, sequenced in a study of blood T cell repertoires in COVID-19. Only in-frame clones appear in the TCRdb table, and some are missing; sequencing was by immunoSEQ multiplex PCR. The sample yields around 130,000 clones, 60% to 80% seen once. Sample: peripheral blood. These receptors were taken from a human donor in a cohort sampled during active COVID-19.

The CDR3: CASSYFSVGSYNEQFF. DNA for the CDR3: TGTGCCAGCAGTTACTTTTCGGTTGGCTCCTACAATGAGCAGTTCTTC. J is TRBJ2-1 and V is TRBV6-5; D gene unclear. This CDR3 has 16 residues. Germline loops: CDR1 MNHEY, CDR2 SVGAGI. The V gene lost 1 base and the J gene lost 0 bases, with 10 bases spanning the gap.

The chain uses TRBV6-5 and TRBJ2-1; the match to TRBD2 covers 10 bases. The V segment lost 6 bases and the J segment 10 bases; nucleotides outside the gene matches: 9. Germline CDR1 reads MNHEY; CDR2 reads SVGAGI. The CDR3 has 14 amino acids. CDR3 DNA: TGTGCCAGCAGACCAGCGGGAGGGTCCAGGGAGCAGTTCTTC. This codes for CASRPAGGSREQFF.

CDR3 coding DNA: TGCGCCAGCAGCTTGGGCCTACGGGACAGTGCCTACGAGCAGTACTTC. Amino acid sequence: CASSLGLRDSAYEQYF. The chain has TRBV5-1 and TRBJ2-7, with TRBD1 matching 7 bases. The germline CDR1 and CDR2 sequences are SGHRS and YFSETQ. V lost 0 bases and J lost 2; bases outside the gene matches: 8. This CDR3 is 16 amino acids long.

The DNA for the CDR3 is TGTGCCAGCTCACCCAGGGGAAGGGGGCAGCCCAACACTGAAGCTTTCTTT. This sequence encodes CASSPRGRGQPNTEAFF. The chain is built from TRBV18 and TRBJ1-1; TRBD1 agrees at 7 bases. V trimming: 3 bases; J trimming: 2 bases; junction bases outside the gene matches: 12. This CDR3 contains 17 residues. Germline V gives CDR1 KGHSH, CDR2 LQKENI.

In regard to this clone: The same CDR3 also results from other DNA sequences found in this sample. This chain uses TRBV4-1 with TRBJ1-5; D is unresolved. CDR3 length: 15 amino acids. Trimming pared 3 bases from V and 5 bases from J, leaving 14 bases between. CDR1 is MGHRA, CDR2 YSYEKL, per germline. The CDR3 nucleotides read TGCGCCAGCAGCCATGGACGGGGAGAGGATCAGCCCCAGCATTTT. Protein sequence: CASSHGRGEDQPQHF.

The chain has TRBV14 and TRBJ2-7; 7 bases are shared with TRBD2. Per the germline V gene, CDR1 is SGHDN and CDR2 is FVKESK. J gave up 3 bases and V 4 bases, and 6 bases lay outside the gene matches. This CDR3 spans 14 amino acids. CDR3 nucleotides: TGTGCCAGCAGCCCTGGGGGGGTTTACTACGAGCAGTACTTC. As protein: CASSPGGVYYEQYF.

The chain links TRBV7-6 to TRBJ2-1, with 8 nucleotides matching TRBD1. The CDR3 loop spans 15 amino acids. J was trimmed by 5 bases and V by 6 bases; bases with no gene match: 9. Per the germline V gene, CDR1 is SGHVS and CDR2 is FNYEAQ. In DNA, the CDR3 is TGTGCCAGCAGGGGGCCCGGGACAGGAAACAATGAGCAGTTCTTC. It translates to CASRGPGTGNNEQFF. Drawing the rest from reference TRBV7-6 and TRBJ2-1, the complete variable domain is GAGVSQSPRYKVTKRGQDVALRCDPISGHVSLYWYRQALGQGPEFLTYFNYEAQQDKSGLPNDRFSAERPEGSISTLTIQRTEQRDSAMYRCASRGPGTGNNEQFFGPGTRLTVL.

The chain links TRBV7-9 to TRBJ1-4; 7 bases line up with TRBD1. The germline V gene encodes CDR1 SEHNR and CDR2 FQNEAQ (reference sequence). The V and J ends lost 4 bases and 0 bases, in that order; junction bases with no gene match: 5. The CDR3 covers 16 residues. The CDR3: CASSSGTVATNEKLFF. DNA of the CDR3: TGTGCCAGCAGCTCCGGGACAGTTGCAACTAATGAAAAACTGTTTTTT.

This clone turned up a few times. The gene calls are TRBV7-9 and TRBJ1-1; 7 bases are shared with TRBD1. The CDR3 contains 15 residues. Germline CDR1 and CDR2: SEHNR and FQNEAQ (reference sequence). After removal of 5 bases from V and 4 bases from J, the junction contained 10 bases not matched to a gene. The CDR3 DNA follows: TGTGCCAGCAGCCACCCGACAGGGTTGGGCACTGAAGCTTTCTTT. Its protein product is CASSHPTGLGTEAFF.

The V gene is TRBV27, the J gene TRBJ2-3; D call uncertain. This CDR3 spans 18 amino acids. Germline V gene data show CDR1 as MNHEY and CDR2 as SMNVEV (reference sequence). The germline V and J ends were trimmed by 6 bases and 2 bases, with 24 bases remaining between them. The DNA for the CDR3 is TGTGCCAGCAGCCTAACTGGAGACCAGCAGATAAACACAGATACGCAGTATTTT. It specifies CASSLTGDQQINTDTQYF.

The chain carries TRBV7-9 and TRBJ2-1; D might be TRBD2 (7 bases). Trimming left V 5 bases short and J 5 bases short, with 19 bases between. The CDR3 has 16 amino acids. Germline V gene lookup returns CDR1 SEHNR and CDR2 FQNEAQ (reference sequence). The CDR3 reads CASSPGGGSANNEQFF. The CDR3 DNA reads TGTGCCAGCAGCCCGGGGGGCGGTAGCGCAAACAATGAGCAGTTCTTC.

The chain carries TRBV28 and TRBJ2-3; 8 nucleotides line up with TRBD1. CDR1 and CDR2 (germline): MDHEN, SYDVKM. CDR3 length equals 14 residues. J lost 2 bases, V lost 5 bases, and 3 bases had no gene match. In nucleotides, the CDR3 is TGTGCCAGCAGTAGACAGGGGTCCACAGATACGCAGTATTTT. Its protein product is CASSRQGSTDTQYF.

The chain carries TRBV27 and TRBJ2-1, with 11 bases identical to TRBD1. CDR3 length: 15 amino acids. Germline CDR1 is MNHEY and CDR2 is SMNVEV (reference sequence). The V gene end was trimmed by 1 base and the J gene end by 7 bases; junction bases not matched to a gene: 3. CDR3 residues: CASSLWGQGGNEQFF. CDR3 nucleotides: TGTGCCAGCAGTTTATGGGGACAGGGGGGAAATGAGCAGTTCTTC.

The count of this clone is one. This sequence joins TRBV7-8 and TRBJ2-3; TRBD2 agrees at 12 bases. V shed 2 bases, J shed 4 bases, and the junction held 4 bases outside the gene matches. The CDR3 is made up of 16 amino acids. Looked up from germline, CDR1 is SGHVS and CDR2 is FQNEAQ. The CDR3 sequence is CASSLWRLAGADTQYF. The DNA for the CDR3 is TGTGCCAGCAGCTTATGGCGACTAGCGGGAGCAGATACGCAGTATTTT. Looking up the rest from reference TRBV7-8 and TRBJ2-3 gives the full variable domain: GAGVSQSPRYKVAKRGQDVALRCDPISGHVSLFWYQQALGQGPEFLTYFQNEAQLDKSGLPSDRFFAERPEGSVSTLKIQRTQQEDSAVYLCASSLWRLAGADTQYFGPGTRLTVL.

This clone was recorded a few times. The chain recombines TRBV28 with TRBJ1-6, with TRBD1 matching 9 bases. J was trimmed by 7 bases and V by 5 bases; bases with no gene match: 6. Germline CDR1 and CDR2: MDHEN and SYDVKM. CDR3 length: 15 residues. The CDR3 protein is CASSRPQGANSPLHF. The CDR3 region has the DNA TGTGCCAGCAGTCGCCCACAGGGGGCCAATTCACCCCTCCACTTT.

This chain links TRBV7-9 with TRBJ2-7; 12 bases line up with TRBD2. The J segment lost 0 bases and the V segment lost 5 bases, leaving 14 bases of the junction unmatched. The CDR3 contains 19 residues. CDR1 and CDR2 (germline): SEHNR, FQNEAQ (reference sequence). DNA for the CDR3: TGTGCCAGCAGCATTAGCATGGGACTAGCGGGCTTTAGCTCCTACGAGCAGTACTTC. This sequence encodes CASSISMGLAGFSSYEQYF.

The rearrangement uses TRBV4-1 and TRBJ2-7, with D perhaps matching TRBD2 (5 bases). This CDR3 contains 17 residues. Germline loops: CDR1 MGHRA, CDR2 YSYEKL. Trimming cost V 1 base and J 3 bases, with 19 bases left between them. As DNA, the CDR3 is TGCGCCAGCAGCCAAGCCCTAATCGGAGGAGCAAACTACGAGCAGTACTTC. This encodes CASSQALIGGANYEQYF.

This clone appeared a few times. The chain recombines TRBV11-3 with TRBJ2-7; D is unclear. V gave up 5 bases and J gave up 7 bases, with 15 bases separating them. CDR3 length: 13 amino acids. Germline V gene data show CDR1 as SGHNT and CDR2 as YENEEA. The CDR3 region is CASSPDSVEEQYF. CDR3 coding DNA: TGTGCCAGCAGCCCTGACTCCGTGGAGGAGCAGTACTTC.

The V and J genes are TRBV4-1 and TRBJ1-1; TRBD1 agrees at 9 bases. The CDR3 contains 13 residues. Germline trimming cut 6 bases from V and 5 bases from J; bases unmatched to any gene: 4. Germline assignment: CDR1 MGHRA and CDR2 YSYEKL. The CDR3 loop is CASRLQGATEAFF. CDR3 in DNA: TGCGCCAGCAGGCTACAGGGGGCTACTGAAGCTTTCTTT.

V gene TRBV28 combines with J gene TRBJ2-1; D not certain. V gave up 3 bases and J gave up 8 bases, with 8 bases separating them. This CDR3 region has 12 residues. CDR1 is MDHEN, CDR2 SYDVKM, per germline. The CDR3 is CASSLVSHEQFF. CDR3 nucleotide sequence: TGTGCCAGCAGTTTGGTGAGCCATGAGCAGTTCTTC.

This clone showed up just once. The chain links TRBV5-1 to TRBJ2-7; 7 bases fit TRBD1. From germline, CDR1 is SGHRS and CDR2 YFSETQ. The length of the CDR3 is 14 residues. The V gene end was trimmed by 0 bases and the J gene end by 5 bases; junction bases not matched to a gene: 5. This CDR3 reads CASSLEAGGNEQYF. As DNA, the CDR3 is TGCGCCAGCAGCTTGGAGGCAGGGGGAAACGAGCAGTACTTC.